This T cell receptor beta chain was recovered during a study of cytomegalovirus exposure and HLA in healthy donors. Broader study findings: A later analysis reportedly found fewer N-insertions in an Asian-associated ancestry cluster than the approximately 660-donor mean. An analysis done earlier found most TCR beta V segments productive about 90% or about 30% of the time. Presence/absence analyses assumed roughly uniform sequencing depth across donors.

13 Jbeta primers and 60 Vbeta primers were used for the PCR. TCRdb's table, derived via immunoSEQ multiplex PCR, lists solely in-frame clones and lacks some. The table lists about 170,000 clones, around 76% of them singletons. On this clone itself: Its antigen is unknown. Additional DNA sequences in this sample encode the identical CDR3.

The germline CDR1 and CDR2 sequences are MGHRA and YSYEKL. Trimming removed 0 bases from V and 4 bases from J; junction bases left unmatched: 1. CDR3 length: 14 residues. Sequences were obtained from PBMCs. This chain connects TRBV4-1 to TRBJ1-2, with TRBD1 matching over 8 bases. The sequence was collected from a female donor in good health and CMV-seronegative. The CDR3 loop reads CASSQEGTGYGYTF. CDR3 DNA sequence: TGCGCCAGCAGCCAAGAAGGGACAGGCTATGGCTACACCTTC.